This T cell receptor beta chain originates from a study of technical replicates of blood from several donors. Using immunoSEQ multiplex PCR, the repertoire was profiled, and TCRdb retains in-frame clones only, with some absent. The table shows about 83,000 clones, with roughly nine tenths occurring only once. The germline CDR1 and CDR2 sequences are LGHNA and YNFKEQ. Unmatched junction bases numbered 13, after V lost 3 bases and J lost 5 bases. The CDR3 is 19 residues long. This sequence originates from a human donor in good health. The sequencing sample was made of T cells isolated from PBMCs. The V and J genes are TRBV4-2 and TRBJ2-1; 13 nucleotides align to TRBD2. The CDR3, as DNA: TGTGCCAGCAGCCATAGCCGCGGACTAGCGGGAGTGGGGGACAATGAGCAGTTCTTC. Its translation: CASSHSRGLAGVGDNEQFF.